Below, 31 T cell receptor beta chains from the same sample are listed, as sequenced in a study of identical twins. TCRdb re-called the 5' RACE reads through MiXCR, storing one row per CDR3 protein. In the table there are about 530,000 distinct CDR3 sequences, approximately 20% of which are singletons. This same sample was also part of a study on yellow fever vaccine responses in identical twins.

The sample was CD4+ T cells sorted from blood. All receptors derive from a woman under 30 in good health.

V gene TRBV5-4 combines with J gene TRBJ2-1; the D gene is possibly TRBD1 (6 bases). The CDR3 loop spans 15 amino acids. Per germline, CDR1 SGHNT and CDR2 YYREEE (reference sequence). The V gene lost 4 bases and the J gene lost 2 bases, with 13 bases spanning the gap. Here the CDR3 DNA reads TGTGCCAGCAGCGTAGGACAGCTGGCCTACAATGAGCAGTTCTTC. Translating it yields CASSVGQLAYNEQFF.

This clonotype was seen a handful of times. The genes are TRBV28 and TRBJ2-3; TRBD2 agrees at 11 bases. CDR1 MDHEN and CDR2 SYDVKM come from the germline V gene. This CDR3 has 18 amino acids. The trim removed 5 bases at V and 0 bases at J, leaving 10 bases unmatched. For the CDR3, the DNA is TGTGCCAGCAGTCCCAGTCTCCGGACTAGCGGGAGCACAGATACGCAGTATTTT. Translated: CASSPSLRTSGSTDTQYF.

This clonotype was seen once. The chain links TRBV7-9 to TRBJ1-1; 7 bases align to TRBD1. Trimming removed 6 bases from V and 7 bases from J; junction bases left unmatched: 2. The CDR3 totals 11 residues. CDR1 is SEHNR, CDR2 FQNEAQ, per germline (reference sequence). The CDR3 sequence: CASRRDSEAFF. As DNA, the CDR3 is TGTGCCAGCAGACGGGACAGTGAAGCTTTCTTT.

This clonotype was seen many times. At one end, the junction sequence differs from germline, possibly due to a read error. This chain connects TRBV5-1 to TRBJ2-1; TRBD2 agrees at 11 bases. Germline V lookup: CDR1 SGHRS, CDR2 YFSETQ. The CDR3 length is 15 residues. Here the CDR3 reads CASSLTSGVYNEQFF. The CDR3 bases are TGTGCCAGCAGTTTGACTAGCGGGGTTTACAATGAGCAGTTCTTC.

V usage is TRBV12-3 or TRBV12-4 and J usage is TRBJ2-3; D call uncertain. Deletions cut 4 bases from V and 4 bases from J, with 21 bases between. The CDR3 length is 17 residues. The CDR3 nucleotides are TGTGCCAGCAGTTCGAAGACGTACCTTAAATATCCAGATACGCAGTATTTT. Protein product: CASSSKTYLKYPDTQYF.

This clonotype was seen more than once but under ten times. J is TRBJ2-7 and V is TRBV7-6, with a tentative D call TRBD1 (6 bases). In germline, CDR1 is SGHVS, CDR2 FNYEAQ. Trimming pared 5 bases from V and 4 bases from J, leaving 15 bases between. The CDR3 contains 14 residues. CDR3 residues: CASSPGQRMYEQYF. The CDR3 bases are TGTGCCAGCAGCCCGGGACAACGGATGTACGAGCAGTACTTC.

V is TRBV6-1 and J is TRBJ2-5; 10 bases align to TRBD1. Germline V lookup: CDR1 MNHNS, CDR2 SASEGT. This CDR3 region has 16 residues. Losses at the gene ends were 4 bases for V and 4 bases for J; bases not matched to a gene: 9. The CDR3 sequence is CASSVPPGTGAETQYF. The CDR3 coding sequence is TGTGCCAGCAGTGTCCCCCCCGGGACAGGGGCAGAGACCCAGTACTTC.

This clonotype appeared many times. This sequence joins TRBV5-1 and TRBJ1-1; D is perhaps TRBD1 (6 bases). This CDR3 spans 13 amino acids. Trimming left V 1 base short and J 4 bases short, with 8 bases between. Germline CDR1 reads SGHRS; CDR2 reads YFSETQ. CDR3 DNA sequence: TGCGCCAGCAGCTTGAGGGGGGTCACTGAAGCTTTCTTT. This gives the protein CASSLRGVTEAFF.

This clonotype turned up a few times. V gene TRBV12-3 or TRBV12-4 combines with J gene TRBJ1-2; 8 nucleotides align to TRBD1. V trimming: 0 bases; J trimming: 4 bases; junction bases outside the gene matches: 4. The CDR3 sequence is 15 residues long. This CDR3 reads CASSLAWTGPYGYTF. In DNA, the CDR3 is TGTGCCAGCAGTTTAGCTTGGACAGGGCCCTATGGCTACACCTTC.

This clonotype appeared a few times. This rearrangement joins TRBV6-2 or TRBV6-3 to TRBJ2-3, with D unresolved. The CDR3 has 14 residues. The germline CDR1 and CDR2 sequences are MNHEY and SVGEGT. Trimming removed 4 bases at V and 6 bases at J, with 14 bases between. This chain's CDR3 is CASSSTTRSDTQYF. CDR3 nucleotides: TGTGCCAGCAGTTCGACGACCCGGTCCGATACGCAGTATTTT.

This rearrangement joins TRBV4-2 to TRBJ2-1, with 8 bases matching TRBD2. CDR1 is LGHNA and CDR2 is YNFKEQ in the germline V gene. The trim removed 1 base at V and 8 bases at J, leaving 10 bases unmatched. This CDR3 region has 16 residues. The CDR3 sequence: CASSQGNAGGTDEQFF. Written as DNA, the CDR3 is TGTGCCAGCAGCCAAGGGAACGCGGGGGGCACGGATGAGCAGTTCTTC.

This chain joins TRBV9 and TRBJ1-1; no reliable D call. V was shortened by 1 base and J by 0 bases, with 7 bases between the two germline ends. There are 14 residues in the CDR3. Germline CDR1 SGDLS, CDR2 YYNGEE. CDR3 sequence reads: CASSVLSMNTEAFF. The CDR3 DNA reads TGTGCCAGCAGCGTACTCAGCATGAACACTGAAGCTTTCTTT.

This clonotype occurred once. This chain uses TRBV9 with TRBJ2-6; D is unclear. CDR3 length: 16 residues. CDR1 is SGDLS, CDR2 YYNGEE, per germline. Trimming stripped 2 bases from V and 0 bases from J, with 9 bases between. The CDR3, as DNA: TGTGCCAGCAGCGTGACGGGTAACTCTGGGGCCAACGTCCTGACTTTC. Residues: CASSVTGNSGANVLTF.

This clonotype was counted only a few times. The CDR3 is CASSARTGGYNEQFF. The CDR3 region has the DNA TGTGCCAGCAGTGCCCGGACAGGGGGTTACAATGAGCAGTTCTTC. The chain joins TRBV12-3 or TRBV12-4 to TRBJ2-1; 10 bases match TRBD1. This CDR3 contains 15 residues. Germline trimming cut 5 bases from V and 4 bases from J; bases unmatched to any gene: 5.

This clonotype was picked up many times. CDR3 region: CASSQTGGRYEQYF. CDR3 in DNA: TGTGCCAGCAGTCAAACAGGGGGCAGATACGAGCAGTACTTC. J is TRBJ2-7 and V is TRBV28, with 9 bases that match TRBD1. Germline V CDR1 and CDR2: MDHEN, SYDVKM. There are 14 residues in the CDR3. The trim removed 5 bases at V and 4 bases at J, leaving 6 bases unmatched.

The CDR3 sequence: CASSSQGVSDTQYF. DNA of the CDR3: TGTGCCAGCAGCTCCCAGGGGGTCTCAGATACGCAGTATTTT. This chain joins TRBV13 and TRBJ2-3; 7 bases line up with TRBD1. The V gene's germline CDR1 is PRHDT and CDR2 FYEKMQ (reference sequence). The CDR3 runs to 14 residues. Trimming took 4 bases from V and 4 from J; bases not matched to a gene: 5. Full variable domain (remainder filled in from reference TRBV13 and TRBJ2-3): AAGVIQSPRHLIKEKRETATLKCYPIPRHDTVYWYQQGPGQDPQFLISFYEKMQSDKGSIPDRFSAQQFSDYHSELNMSSLELGDSALYFCASSSQGVSDTQYFGPGTRLTVL.

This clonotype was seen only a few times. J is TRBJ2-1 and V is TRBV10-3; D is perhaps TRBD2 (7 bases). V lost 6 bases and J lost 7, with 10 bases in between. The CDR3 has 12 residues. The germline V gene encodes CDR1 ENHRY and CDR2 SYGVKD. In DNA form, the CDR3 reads TGTGCCATCAGGGGGGGGGCGAATGAGCAGTTCTTC. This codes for CAIRGGANEQFF.

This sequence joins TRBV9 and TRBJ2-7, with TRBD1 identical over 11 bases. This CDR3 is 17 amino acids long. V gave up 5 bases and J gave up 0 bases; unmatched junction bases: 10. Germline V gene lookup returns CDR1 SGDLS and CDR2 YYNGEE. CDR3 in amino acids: CASREGQGARSSYEQYF. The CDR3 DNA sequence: TGTGCCAGCAGAGAAGGACAGGGGGCTAGGAGCTCCTACGAGCAGTACTTC.

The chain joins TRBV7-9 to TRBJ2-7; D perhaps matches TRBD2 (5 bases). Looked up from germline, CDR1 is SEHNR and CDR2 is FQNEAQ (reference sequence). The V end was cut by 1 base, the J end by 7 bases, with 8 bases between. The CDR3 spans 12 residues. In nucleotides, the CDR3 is TGTGCCAGCAGCTTAGACTGGACTGAGCAGTACTTC. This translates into CASSLDWTEQYF. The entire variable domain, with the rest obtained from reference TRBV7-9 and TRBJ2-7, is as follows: DTGVSQNPRHKITKRGQNVTFRCDPISEHNRLYWYRQTLGQGPEFLTYFQNEAQLEKSRLLSDRFSAERPKGSFSTLEIQRTEQGDSAMYLCASSLDWTEQYFGPGTRLTVT.

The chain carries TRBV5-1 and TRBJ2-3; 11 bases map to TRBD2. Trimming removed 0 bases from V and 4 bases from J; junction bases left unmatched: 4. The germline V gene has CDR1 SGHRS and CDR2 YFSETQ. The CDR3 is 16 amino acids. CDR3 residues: CASSLESSGGSDTQYF. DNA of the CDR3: TGCGCCAGCAGCTTGGAATCTAGCGGGGGGTCAGATACGCAGTATTTT.

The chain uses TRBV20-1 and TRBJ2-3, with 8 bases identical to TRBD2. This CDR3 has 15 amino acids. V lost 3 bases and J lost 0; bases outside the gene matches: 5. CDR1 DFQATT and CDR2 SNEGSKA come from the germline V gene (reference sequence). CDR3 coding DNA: TGCAGTGCTAGTCCTAGCGGGCCTAGCACAGATACGCAGTATTTT. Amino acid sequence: CSASPSGPSTDTQYF.

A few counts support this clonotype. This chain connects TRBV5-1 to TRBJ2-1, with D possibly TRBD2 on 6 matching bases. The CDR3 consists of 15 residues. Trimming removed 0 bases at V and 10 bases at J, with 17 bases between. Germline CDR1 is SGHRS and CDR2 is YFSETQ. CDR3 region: CASSLEFGPGGEQFF. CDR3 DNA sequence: TGCGCCAGCAGCTTGGAGTTTGGGCCCGGGGGAGAGCAGTTCTTC. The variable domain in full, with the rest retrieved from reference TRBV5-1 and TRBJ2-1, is KAGVTQTPRYLIKTRGQQVTLSCSPISGHRSVSWYQQTPGQGLQFLFEYFSETQRNKGNFPGRFSGRQFSNSRSEMNVSTLELGDSALYLCASSLEFGPGGEQFFGPGTRLTVL.

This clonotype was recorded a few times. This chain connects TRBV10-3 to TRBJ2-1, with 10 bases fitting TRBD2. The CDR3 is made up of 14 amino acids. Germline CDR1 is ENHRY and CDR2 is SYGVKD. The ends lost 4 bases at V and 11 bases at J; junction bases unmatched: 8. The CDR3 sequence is CAISATSGNSQQFF. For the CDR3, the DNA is TGTGCCATCAGTGCAACTAGCGGGAATTCGCAGCAGTTCTTC.

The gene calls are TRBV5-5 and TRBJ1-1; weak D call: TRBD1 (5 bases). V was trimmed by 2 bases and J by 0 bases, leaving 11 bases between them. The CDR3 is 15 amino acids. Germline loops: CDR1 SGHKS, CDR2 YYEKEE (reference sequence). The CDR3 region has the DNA TGTGCCAGCAGCTTCGCCAGGGCGATGAACACTGAAGCTTTCTTT. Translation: CASSFARAMNTEAFF.

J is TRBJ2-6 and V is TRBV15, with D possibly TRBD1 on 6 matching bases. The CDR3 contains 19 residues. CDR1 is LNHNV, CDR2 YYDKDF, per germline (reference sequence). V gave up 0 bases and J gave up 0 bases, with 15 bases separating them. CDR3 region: CATSRDGLDSLSGANVLTF. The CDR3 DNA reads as TGTGCCACCAGCAGAGATGGCTTGGACAGTCTCTCTGGGGCCAACGTCCTGACTTTC.

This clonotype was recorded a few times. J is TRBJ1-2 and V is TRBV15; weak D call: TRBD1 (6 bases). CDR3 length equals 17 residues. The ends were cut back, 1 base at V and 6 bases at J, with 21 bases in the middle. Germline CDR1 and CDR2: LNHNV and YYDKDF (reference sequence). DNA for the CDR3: TGTGCCACCAGCAGAGCTATCACAGGGTCCGGGTGGAATGGCTACACCTTC. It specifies CATSRAITGSGWNGYTF.

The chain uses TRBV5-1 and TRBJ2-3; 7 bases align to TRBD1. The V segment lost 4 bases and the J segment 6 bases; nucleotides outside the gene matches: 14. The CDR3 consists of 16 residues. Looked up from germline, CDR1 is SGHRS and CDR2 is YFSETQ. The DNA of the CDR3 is TGCGCCAGCAGCCCACCCGGACAGGTCGTCGCGGATACGCAGTATTTT. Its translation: CASSPPGQVVADTQYF.

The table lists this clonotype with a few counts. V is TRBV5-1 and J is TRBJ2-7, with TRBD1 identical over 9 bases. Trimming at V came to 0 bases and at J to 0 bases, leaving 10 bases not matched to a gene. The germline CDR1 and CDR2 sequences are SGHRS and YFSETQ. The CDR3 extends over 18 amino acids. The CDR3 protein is CASSLGTGVREVSYEQYF. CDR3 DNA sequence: TGCGCCAGCAGCTTGGGGACAGGGGTCCGGGAGGTCTCCTACGAGCAGTACTTC.

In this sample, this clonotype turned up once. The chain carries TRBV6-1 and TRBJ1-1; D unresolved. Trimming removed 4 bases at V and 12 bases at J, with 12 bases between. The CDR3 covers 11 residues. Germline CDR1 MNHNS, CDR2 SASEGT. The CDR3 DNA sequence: TGTGCCAGCAGTGTACCGTTGGCTCCTTTCTTT. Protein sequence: CASSVPLAPFF.

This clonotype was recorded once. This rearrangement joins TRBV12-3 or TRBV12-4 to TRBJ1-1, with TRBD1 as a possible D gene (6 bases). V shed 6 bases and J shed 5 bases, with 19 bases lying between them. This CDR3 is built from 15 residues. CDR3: CASSPREGVWTEAFF. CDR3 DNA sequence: TGTGCCAGCAGCCCTAGAGAGGGGGTTTGGACTGAAGCTTTCTTT.

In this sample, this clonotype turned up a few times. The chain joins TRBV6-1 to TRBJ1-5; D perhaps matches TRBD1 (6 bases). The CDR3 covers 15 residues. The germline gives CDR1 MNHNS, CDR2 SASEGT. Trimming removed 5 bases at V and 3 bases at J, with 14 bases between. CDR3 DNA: TGTGCCAGCAGTCGGTCGACAGGCCACAATCAGCCCCAGCATTTT. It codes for CASSRSTGHNQPQHF.